This TCR beta chain comes out of a study of shared clonotypes between healthy human individuals. Some clones are missing from TCRdb's copy, which holds only in-frame ones; the method was immunoSEQ multiplex PCR. The sample lists approximately 980,000 clones; 70% to 85% were seen once. This clone was recorded many times. Germline V lookup: CDR1 SGHNT, CDR2 YYREEE (reference sequence). V was clipped by 2 bases and J by 4 bases; unmatched bases: 5. The CDR3 runs to 15 residues. Sequenced sample: memory CD4+ T cells sorted from blood. The subset: CD45RA-negative fraction. The rearrangement joins TRBV5-4 to TRBJ2-2; TRBD2 aligns across 7 bases. This sequence originates from a man aged 18 to 30 in good health. The CDR3 is CASSLGRGSTGELFF. In DNA, the CDR3 is TGTGCCAGCAGCTTAGGGCGGGGGAGCACCGGGGAGCTGTTTTTT.